The T cell receptor beta chain described here comes from a study of OX40 agonist ivuxolimab in advanced cancers. About the study: Intravenous ivuxolimab at 0.01 to 10 mg/kg was given to patients every 2 weeks. Three individuals attained partial responses, comprising one hepatocellular carcinoma case and two cutaneous melanoma cases.

Libraries were prepared by immunoSEQ multiplex PCR; TCRdb keeps only in-frame clonotypes and omits some of them. The repertoire holds 96,000 or so clones, with 84% as singletons. Samples were taken at baseline and on day 1 of cycles 4 and 7. V lost 5 bases, J lost 0 bases, and 14 bases lay in between. The CDR3 extends over 16 amino acids. Germline lookup yields CDR1 GTSNPN and CDR2 SVGIG (reference sequence). The clonotype was recovered from an adult with an advanced solid tumor such as melanoma, head and neck, liver or kidney cancer. V usage is TRBV30 and J usage is TRBJ2-6; D not resolved. The sample consisted of CD4+ or CD8+ T cells sorted from blood, taken in a trial of the OX40 agonist ivuxolimab. The CDR3 DNA is TGTGCCTGGGACACCCTACAACTCTCTGGGGCCAACGTCCTGACTTTC. Translating gives CAWDTLQLSGANVLTF. Together with reference TRBV30 and TRBJ2-6, the CDR3 gives the full variable domain: SQTIHQWPATLVQPVGSPLSLECTVEGTSNPNLYWYRQAAGRGLQLLFYSVGIGQISSEVPQNLSASRPQDRQFILSSKKLLLSDSGFYLCAWDTLQLSGANVLTFGAGSRLTVL.